The 11 T cell receptor beta chains presented below share a single source sample, sequenced in a study of Ad26.COV2.S vaccination and SARS-CoV-2 variants. TCRdb's table, derived via immunoSEQ multiplex PCR, lists solely in-frame clones and lacks some. Among 400,000 to 450,000 clones listed, more than 80% were seen once. Treatment defined: about 20 received Ad26.COV2.S at low or high dose, single or two shots; 5 received placebo; per-sample allocation not given. The samples date from day 63 after the first vaccine or placebo injection. The source material was peripheral blood, sampled in a trial of Ad26.COV2.S vaccine versus placebo. The receptors come from a person aged 18-65 years who received the Ad26.COV2.S COVID-19 vaccine or a placebo.

The chain combines TRBV24-1 with TRBJ2-7, with 7 bases fitting TRBD2. From germline, CDR1 is KGHDR and CDR2 SFDVKD. Trimming at V came to 2 bases and at J to 4 bases, leaving 4 bases not matched to a gene. This CDR3 has 14 residues. CDR3 nucleotides: TGTGCCACCAGTGATTCCCCGGGGGGATACGAGCAGTACTTC. Protein product: CATSDSPGGYEQYF.

The chain carries TRBV4-1 and TRBJ1-2, with TRBD1 matching 7 bases. Germline V gene data show CDR1 as MGHRA and CDR2 as YSYEKL. Trimming removed 1 base from V and 4 bases from J; junction bases left unmatched: 3. The CDR3 is 14 amino acids. This chain's CDR3 is CASSQAGTVYGYTF. The CDR3, as DNA: TGCGCCAGCAGCCAAGCCGGGACAGTCTATGGCTACACCTTC.

The genes are TRBV5-1 and TRBJ2-1; 9 bases fit TRBD2. CDR3 length equals 16 residues. Germline CDR1 is SGHRS and CDR2 is YFSETQ. The V segment lost 4 bases and the J segment 3 bases; nucleotides outside the gene matches: 8. The CDR3 reads CASSPASGINYNEQFF. The CDR3, as DNA: TGCGCCAGCAGCCCGGCTAGCGGGATTAACTACAATGAGCAGTTCTTC. The full variable domain, rest sourced from reference TRBV5-1 and TRBJ2-1, is KAGVTQTPRYLIKTRGQQVTLSCSPISGHRSVSWYQQTPGQGLQFLFEYFSETQRNKGNFPGRFSGRQFSNSRSEMNVSTLELGDSALYLCASSPASGINYNEQFFGPGTRLTVL.

The chain has TRBV12-3 or TRBV12-4 and TRBJ1-5, with unresolved D. V lost 0 bases, J lost 6 bases, and 3 bases lay in between. The CDR3 consists of 12 residues. The DNA of the CDR3 is TGTGCCAGCAGTTTAGCGCTTCAGCCCCAGCATTTT. Translating it yields CASSLALQPQHF.

In regard to this clone: Other DNA sequences of this sample code for an identical CDR3. The CDR3 spells CASSLAGSYEQYF. In nucleotides, the CDR3 is TGTGCCAGCAGCTTAGCGGGGAGCTACGAGCAGTACTTC. The chain recombines TRBV7-2 with TRBJ2-7; a weak D match, TRBD2 (5 bases). CDR3 length: 13 residues. Trimming took off 0 bases at V and 3 bases at J, with 6 bases between the two ends. Germline assignment: CDR1 SGHTA and CDR2 FQGNSA. Full variable domain (missing parts from reference TRBV7-2 and TRBJ2-7): GAGVSQSPSNKVTEKGKDVELRCDPISGHTALYWYRQSLGQGLEFLIYFQGNSAPDKSGLPSDRFSAERTGGSVSTLTIQRTQQEDSAVYLCASSLAGSYEQYFGPGTRLTVT.

The chain has TRBV28 and TRBJ2-5; 8 bases match TRBD2. CDR3 length: 14 amino acids. The ends lost 6 bases at V and 5 bases at J; junction bases unmatched: 8. Germline assignment: CDR1 MDHEN and CDR2 SYDVKM. CDR3: CASREQREWETQYF. In DNA form, the CDR3 reads TGTGCCAGCAGGGAACAGCGGGAGTGGGAGACCCAGTACTTC.

This clone was found once. The V call is TRBV9, the J call TRBJ1-2; no reliable D call. Germline V gene data show CDR1 as SGDLS and CDR2 as YYNGEE. The V end lost 4 bases, the J end lost 5 bases, and 18 bases lay between the germline ends. The CDR3 loop spans 15 amino acids. This CDR3 reads CASSPQSSNYYGYTF. In nucleotides, the CDR3 is TGTGCCAGCAGCCCCCAGTCCTCTAACTATTATGGCTACACCTTC.

V is TRBV6-1 and J is TRBJ2-5, with a tentative D call TRBD1 (5 bases). Trimming removed 0 bases from V and 4 bases from J, with 9 bases in between. There are 14 residues in the CDR3. Germline V gene lookup returns CDR1 MNHNS and CDR2 SASEGT. CDR3 sequence (DNA): TGTGCCAGCAGTGAAGCGGACACGCTAGAGACCCAGTACTTC. As protein: CASSEADTLETQYF.

This chain uses TRBV14 with TRBJ2-1, with D tentatively TRBD1 or TRBD2 (5 bases each). Germline CDR1 reads SGHDN; CDR2 reads FVKESK. Deletions cut 0 bases from V and 6 bases from J, with 15 bases between. The CDR3 consists of 16 residues. The CDR3 spells CASSQDRGTVTNEQFF. DNA of the CDR3: TGTGCCAGCAGCCAAGATCGGGGCACAGTCACCAATGAGCAGTTCTTC.

This clone was seen a few times. J is TRBJ1-5 and V is TRBV30, with D tentatively TRBD1 (5 bases). The CDR3 spans 13 residues. Trimming stripped 1 base from V and 3 bases from J, with 7 bases between. Germline V gives CDR1 GTSNPN, CDR2 SVGIG (reference sequence). CDR3 in amino acids: CAWSGDLNQPQHF. The CDR3 nucleotides are TGTGCCTGGAGTGGGGACCTCAATCAGCCCCAGCATTTT.

This clone was observed once. The V gene is TRBV7-9, the J gene TRBJ2-1; the match to TRBD2 covers 7 bases. Germline values: CDR1 SEHNR, CDR2 FQNEAQ (reference sequence). V lost 6 bases and J lost 6; bases outside the gene matches: 11. There are 15 residues in the CDR3. For the CDR3, the DNA is TGTGCCAGCAGGGCCCCTGCGGGAGACCGCAATGAGCAGTTCTTC. It translates to CASRAPAGDRNEQFF.